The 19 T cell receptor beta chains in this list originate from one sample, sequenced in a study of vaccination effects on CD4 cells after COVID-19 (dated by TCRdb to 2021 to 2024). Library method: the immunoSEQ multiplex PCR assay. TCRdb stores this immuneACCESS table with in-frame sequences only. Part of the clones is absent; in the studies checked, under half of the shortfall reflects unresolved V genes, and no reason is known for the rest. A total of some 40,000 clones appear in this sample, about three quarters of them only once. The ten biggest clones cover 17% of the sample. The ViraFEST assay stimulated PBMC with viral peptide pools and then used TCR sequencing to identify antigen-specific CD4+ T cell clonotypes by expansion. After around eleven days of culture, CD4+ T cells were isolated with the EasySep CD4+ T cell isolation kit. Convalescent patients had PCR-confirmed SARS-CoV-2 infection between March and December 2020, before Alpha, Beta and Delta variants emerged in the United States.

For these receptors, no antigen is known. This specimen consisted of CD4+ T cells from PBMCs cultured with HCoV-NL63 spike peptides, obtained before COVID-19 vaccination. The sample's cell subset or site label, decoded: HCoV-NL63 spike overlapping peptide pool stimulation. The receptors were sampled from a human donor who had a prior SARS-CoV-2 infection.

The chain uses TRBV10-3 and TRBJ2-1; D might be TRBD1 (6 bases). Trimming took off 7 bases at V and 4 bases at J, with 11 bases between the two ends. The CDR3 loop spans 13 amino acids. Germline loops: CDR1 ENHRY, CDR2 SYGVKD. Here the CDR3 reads CAIKRTEYNEQFF. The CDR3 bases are TGTGCCATCAAAAGGACAGAATACAATGAGCAGTTCTTC.

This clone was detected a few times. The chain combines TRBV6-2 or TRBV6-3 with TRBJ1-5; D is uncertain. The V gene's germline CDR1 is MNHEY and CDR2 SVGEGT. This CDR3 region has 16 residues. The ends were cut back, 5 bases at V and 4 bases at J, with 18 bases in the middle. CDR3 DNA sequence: TGTGCCAGCAGTAAAAGCTCAGGTGCCCAAAATCAGCCCCAGCATTTT. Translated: CASSKSSGAQNQPQHF.

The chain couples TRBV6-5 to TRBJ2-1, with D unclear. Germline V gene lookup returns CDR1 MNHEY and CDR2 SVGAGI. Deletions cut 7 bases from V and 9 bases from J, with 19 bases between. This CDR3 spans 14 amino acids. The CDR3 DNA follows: TGTGCCAGCATCCAACGGGTGGGTTTGGGTGAGCAGTTCTTC. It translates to CASIQRVGLGEQFF.

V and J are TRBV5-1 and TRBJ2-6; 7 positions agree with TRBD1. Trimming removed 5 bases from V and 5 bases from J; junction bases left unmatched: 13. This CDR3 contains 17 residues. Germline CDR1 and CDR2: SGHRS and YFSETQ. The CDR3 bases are TGCGCCAGCAGAAGGGGGTCGACGACAGGGCGGGCCAACGTCCTGACTTTC. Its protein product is CASRRGSTTGRANVLTF.

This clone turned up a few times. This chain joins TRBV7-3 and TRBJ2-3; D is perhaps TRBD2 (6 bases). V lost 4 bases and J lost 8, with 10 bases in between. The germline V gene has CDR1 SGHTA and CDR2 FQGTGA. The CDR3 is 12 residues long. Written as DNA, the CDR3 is TGTGCCAGCAGCTCGAGGGGAGGTACGCAGTATTTT. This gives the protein CASSSRGGTQYF.

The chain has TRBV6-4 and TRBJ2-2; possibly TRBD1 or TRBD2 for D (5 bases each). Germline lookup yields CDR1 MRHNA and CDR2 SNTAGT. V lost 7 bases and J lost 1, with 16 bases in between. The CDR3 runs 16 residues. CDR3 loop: CASNPRGYRNTGELFF. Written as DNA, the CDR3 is TGTGCCAGCAACCCCCGGGGCTATAGGAACACCGGGGAGCTGTTTTTT.

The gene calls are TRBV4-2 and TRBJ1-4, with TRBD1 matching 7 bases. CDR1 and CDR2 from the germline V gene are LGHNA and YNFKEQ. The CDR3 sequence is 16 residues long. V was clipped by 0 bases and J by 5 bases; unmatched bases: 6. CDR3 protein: CASSQEPGQRNEKLFF. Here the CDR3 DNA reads TGTGCCAGCAGCCAAGAGCCGGGACAGCGGAATGAAAAACTGTTTTTT.

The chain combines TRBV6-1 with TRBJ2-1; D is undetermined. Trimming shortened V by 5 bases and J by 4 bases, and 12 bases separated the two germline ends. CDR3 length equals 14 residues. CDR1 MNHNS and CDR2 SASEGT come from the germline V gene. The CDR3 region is CASSSHGPYNEQFF. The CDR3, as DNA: TGTGCCAGCAGTTCTCACGGGCCGTACAATGAGCAGTTCTTC.

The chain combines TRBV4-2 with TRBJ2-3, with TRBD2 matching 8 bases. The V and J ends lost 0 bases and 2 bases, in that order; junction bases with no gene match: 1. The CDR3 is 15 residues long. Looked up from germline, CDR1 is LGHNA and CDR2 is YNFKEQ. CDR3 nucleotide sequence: TGTGCCAGCAGCCAAGAGACTAGCGACACAGATACGCAGTATTTT. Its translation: CASSQETSDTDTQYF.

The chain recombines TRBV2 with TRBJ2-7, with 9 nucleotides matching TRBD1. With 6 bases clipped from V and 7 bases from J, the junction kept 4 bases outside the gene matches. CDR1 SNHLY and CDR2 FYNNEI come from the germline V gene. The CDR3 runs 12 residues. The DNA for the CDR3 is TGTGCCAGCAGGGACAGGGGAGATGAGCAGTACTTC. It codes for CASRDRGDEQYF. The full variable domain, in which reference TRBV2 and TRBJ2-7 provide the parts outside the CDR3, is EPEVTQTPSHQVTQMGQEVILRCVPISNHLYFYWYRQILGQKVEFLVSFYNNEISEKSEIFDDQFSVERPDGSNFTLKIRSTKLEDSAMYFCASRDRGDEQYFGPGTRLTVT.

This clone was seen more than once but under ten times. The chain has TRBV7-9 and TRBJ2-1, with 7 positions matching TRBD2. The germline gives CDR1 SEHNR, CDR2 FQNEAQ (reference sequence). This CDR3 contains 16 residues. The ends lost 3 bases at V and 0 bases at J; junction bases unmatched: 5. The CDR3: CASSLPTGGSYNEQFF. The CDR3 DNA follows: TGTGCCAGCAGCTTGCCAACGGGGGGCTCCTACAATGAGCAGTTCTTC.

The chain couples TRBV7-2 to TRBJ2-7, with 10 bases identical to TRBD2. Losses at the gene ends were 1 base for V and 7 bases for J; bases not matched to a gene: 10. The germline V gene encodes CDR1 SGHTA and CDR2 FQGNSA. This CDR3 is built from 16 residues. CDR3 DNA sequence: TGTGCCAGCAGCTTAGGACGGCTAGCGGGAGTAAGAGAGCAGTACTTC. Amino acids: CASSLGRLAGVREQYF.

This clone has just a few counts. The CDR3 DNA follows: TGCGCCAGCAGCCCTGGGACCTCCGGGGTGGGTGAGCAGTACTTC. Protein sequence: CASSPGTSGVGEQYF. V is TRBV4-1 and J is TRBJ2-7; D is perhaps TRBD1 or TRBD2 (5 bases each). The CDR3 contains 15 residues. CDR1 is MGHRA and CDR2 is YSYEKL in the germline V gene. Trimming shortened V by 4 bases and J by 7 bases, and 20 bases separated the two germline ends.

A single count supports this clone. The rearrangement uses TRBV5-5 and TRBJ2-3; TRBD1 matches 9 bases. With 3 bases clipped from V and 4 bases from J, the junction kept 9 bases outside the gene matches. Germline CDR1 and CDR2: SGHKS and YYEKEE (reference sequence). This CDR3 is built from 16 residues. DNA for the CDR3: TGTGCCAGCAGCTACCCCGGACAGGGGAGTGCAGATACGCAGTATTTT. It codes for CASSYPGQGSADTQYF.

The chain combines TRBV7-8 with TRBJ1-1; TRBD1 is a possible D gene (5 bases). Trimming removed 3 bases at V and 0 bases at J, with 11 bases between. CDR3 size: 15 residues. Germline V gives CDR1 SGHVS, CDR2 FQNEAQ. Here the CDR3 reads CASSFLTAMNTEAFF. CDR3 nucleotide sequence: TGTGCCAGCAGCTTTTTGACAGCCATGAACACTGAAGCTTTCTTT.

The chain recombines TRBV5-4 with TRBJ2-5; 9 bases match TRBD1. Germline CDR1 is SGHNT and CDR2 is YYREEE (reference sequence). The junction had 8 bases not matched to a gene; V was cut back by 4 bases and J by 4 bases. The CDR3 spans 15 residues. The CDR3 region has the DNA TGTGCCAGCAGCGTACAGGGGGCCGTGGGAGAGACCCAGTACTTC. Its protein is CASSVQGAVGETQYF.

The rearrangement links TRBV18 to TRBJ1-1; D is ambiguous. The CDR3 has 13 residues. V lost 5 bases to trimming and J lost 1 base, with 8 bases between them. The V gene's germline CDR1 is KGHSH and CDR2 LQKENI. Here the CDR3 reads CASSENGNTEAFF. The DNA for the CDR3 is TGTGCCAGCTCAGAAAACGGGAACACTGAAGCTTTCTTT.

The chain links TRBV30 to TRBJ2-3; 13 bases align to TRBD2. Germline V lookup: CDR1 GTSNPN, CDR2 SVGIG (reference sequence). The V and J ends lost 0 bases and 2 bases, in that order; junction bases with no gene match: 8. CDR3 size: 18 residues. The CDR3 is CAWSVRTSGGSFTDTQYF. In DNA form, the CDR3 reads TGTGCCTGGAGTGTAAGGACTAGCGGGGGCTCTTTCACAGATACGCAGTATTTT.

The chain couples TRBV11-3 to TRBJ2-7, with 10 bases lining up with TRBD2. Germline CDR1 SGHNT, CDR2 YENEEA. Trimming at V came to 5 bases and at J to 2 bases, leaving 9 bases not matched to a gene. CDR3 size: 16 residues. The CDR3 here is CASSAGSGRSAYEQYF. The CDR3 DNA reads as TGTGCCAGCAGCGCCGGTAGCGGGAGGAGCGCCTACGAGCAGTACTTC.